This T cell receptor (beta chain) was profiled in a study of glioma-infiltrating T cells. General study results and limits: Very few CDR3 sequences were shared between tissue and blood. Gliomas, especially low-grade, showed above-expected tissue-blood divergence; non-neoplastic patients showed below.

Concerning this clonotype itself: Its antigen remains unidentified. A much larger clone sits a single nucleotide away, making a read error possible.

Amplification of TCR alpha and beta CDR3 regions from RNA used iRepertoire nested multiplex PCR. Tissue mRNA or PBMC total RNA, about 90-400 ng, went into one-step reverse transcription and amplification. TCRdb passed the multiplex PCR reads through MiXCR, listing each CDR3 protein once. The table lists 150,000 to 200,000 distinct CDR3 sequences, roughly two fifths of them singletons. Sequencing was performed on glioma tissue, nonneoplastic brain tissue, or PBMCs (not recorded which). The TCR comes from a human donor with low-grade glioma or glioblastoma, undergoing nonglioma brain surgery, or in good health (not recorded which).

This CDR3 is CASSLLVVGTENLPLHF. For the CDR3, the DNA is TGTGCCAGCAGTTTATTAGTGGTTGGGACTGAGAATTTACCCCTCCACTTT. The V gene is TRBV28, the J gene TRBJ1-6, with D perhaps TRBD1 (5 bases). Germline CDR1 reads MDHEN; CDR2 reads SYDVKM. This CDR3 region has 17 residues. The full variable domain, its missing parts supplied by reference TRBV28 and TRBJ1-6, is DVKVTQSSRYLVKRTGEKVFLECVQDMDHENMFWYRQDPGLGLRLIYFSYDVKMKEKGDIPEGYSVSREKKERFSLILESASTNQTSMYLCASSLLVVGTENLPLHFGNGTRLTVT.